This T cell receptor (beta chain) emerged from a study of chemoradiotherapy in HPV16-positive cancers. Profiling relied on immunoSEQ multiplex PCR, and the TCRdb table lists in-frame clones only, not all of them. In the table there are 9,000 to 15,000 clones, just under 80% of which are singletons. Germline V gene sequence: CDR1 SGHRS, CDR2 YFSETQ. V lost 1 base to trimming and J lost 3 bases, with 10 bases between them. CDR3 length equals 15 residues. The receptor was isolated from a human donor with HPV-associated anogenital cancer. This sample was gathered from a patient who underwent chemoradiotherapy. The chain joins TRBV5-1 to TRBJ1-4; D ambiguous. As DNA, the CDR3 is TGCGCCAGCAGCTTGCTAGGCAGTTCTAATGAAAAACTGTTTTTT. Translated, it gives CASSLLGSSNEKLFF. Using reference TRBV5-1 and TRBJ1-4 for the parts outside the CDR3, the full variable domain is KAGVTQTPRYLIKTRGQQVTLSCSPISGHRSVSWYQQTPGQGLQFLFEYFSETQRNKGNFPGRFSGRQFSNSRSEMNVSTLELGDSALYLCASSLLGSSNEKLFFGSGTQLSVL.